Following are 26 T cell receptor beta chains from one sample sequenced in a study of blood T cell repertoires in COVID-19. Some clones are missing from TCRdb's copy, which holds only in-frame ones; the method was immunoSEQ multiplex PCR. The data contain 300,000 to 350,000 clones, around 92% of them singletons. Material: PBMCs or T cells enriched from blood (not recorded which). These TCRs come from a woman aged 25 to 39 who had recovered from COVID-19.

This sequence joins TRBV6-5 and TRBJ1-4; D unresolved. The germline CDR1 and CDR2 sequences are MNHEY and SVGAGI. V lost 1 base and J 3 bases, leaving 9 bases between the germline ends. The CDR3 runs 15 residues. CDR3 nucleotide sequence: TGTGCCAGCAGTTACTGGAGTCCCCCTAATGAAAAACTGTTTTTT. It yields the protein CASSYWSPPNEKLFF.

The rearrangement links TRBV30 to TRBJ2-3; 8 bases align to TRBD2. CDR1 and CDR2 from the germline V gene are GTSNPN and SVGIG (reference sequence). The CDR3 spans 14 residues. V was pared by 0 bases and J by 5 bases, with 4 bases of the junction left unmatched. This CDR3 is CAWSVAGVGDTQYF. CDR3 nucleotides: TGTGCCTGGAGTGTAGCGGGGGTCGGAGATACGCAGTATTTT.

V and J are TRBV5-1 and TRBJ1-4; 9 bases fit TRBD1. Per germline, CDR1 SGHRS and CDR2 YFSETQ. This CDR3 has 14 residues. V was pared by 5 bases and J by 7 bases, with 6 bases of the junction left unmatched. CDR3 nucleotide sequence: TGCGCCAGCAGGGGTACAGGGGGCGGTGAAAAACTGTTTTTT. It codes for CASRGTGGGEKLFF.

The gene calls are TRBV10-3 and TRBJ2-3; no clear D gene. The CDR3 extends over 13 amino acids. The V gene lost 0 bases and the J gene lost 4 bases, with 5 bases spanning the gap. Germline values: CDR1 ENHRY, CDR2 SYGVKD. The CDR3, as DNA: TGTGCCATCAGTGAGTCAGCCCCAGATACGCAGTATTTT. This encodes CAISESAPDTQYF.

This chain connects TRBV4-1 to TRBJ2-2; 9 nucleotides match TRBD2. Germline V gene lookup returns CDR1 MGHRA and CDR2 YSYEKL. Trimming at V came to 0 bases and at J to 4 bases, leaving 6 bases not matched to a gene. The CDR3 spans 17 residues. CDR3 DNA sequence: TGCGCCAGCAGCCAAGAAGGGCGGGAGGGCCTCACCGGGGAGCTGTTTTTT. Its protein is CASSQEGREGLTGELFF.

This clone turned up a few times. V and J are TRBV11-1 and TRBJ1-2, with TRBD1 identical over 9 bases. Germline V lookup: CDR1 SGHAT, CDR2 FQDESV (reference sequence). V lost 6 bases and J lost 6; bases outside the gene matches: 2. The CDR3 is 12 amino acids. The chain's CDR3 is CASSNRGHGYTF. CDR3 sequence (DNA): TGTGCCAGCAGTAACAGGGGGCATGGCTACACCTTC.

The V call is TRBV18, the J call TRBJ1-1; D is unclear. The germline V gene has CDR1 KGHSH and CDR2 LQKENI. Trimming removed 2 bases from V and 4 bases from J, with 11 bases in between. The CDR3 runs 14 residues. The CDR3 loop is CASSPGRRGTEAFF. The CDR3 coding sequence is TGTGCCAGCTCACCAGGGAGGAGAGGCACTGAAGCTTTCTTT.

This clone appeared a single time. The chain recombines TRBV9 with TRBJ2-2; TRBD2 agrees at 14 bases. J gave up 7 bases and V 0 bases, and 11 bases lay outside the gene matches. Germline values: CDR1 SGDLS, CDR2 YYNGEE. CDR3 length equals 19 residues. This chain's CDR3 is CASSVERLAGGQEGGELFF. In DNA, the CDR3 is TGTGCCAGCAGCGTAGAGCGACTAGCGGGAGGGCAGGAAGGCGGGGAGCTGTTTTTT. The full variable domain, completed using reference TRBV9 and TRBJ2-2, is DSGVTQTPKHLITATGQRVTLRCSPRSGDLSVYWYQQSLDQGLQFLIQYYNGEERAKGNILERFSAQQFPDLHSELNLSSLELGDSALYFCASSVERLAGGQEGGELFFGEGSRLTVL.

The chain combines TRBV5-4 with TRBJ1-2, with a weak D call TRBD1 (6 bases). This CDR3 comprises 14 residues. The germline V gene encodes CDR1 SGHNT and CDR2 YYREEE (reference sequence). The V gene lost 4 bases and the J gene lost 7 bases, with 17 bases spanning the gap. Here the CDR3 DNA reads TGTGCCAGCAGCGACGGACAGCCAGTGGGTGGCTACACCTTC. This gives the protein CASSDGQPVGGYTF.

J is TRBJ2-1 and V is TRBV7-6, with TRBD2 identical over 9 bases. The V segment lost 1 base and the J segment 8 bases; nucleotides outside the gene matches: 12. Germline loops: CDR1 SGHVS, CDR2 FNYEAQ. The CDR3 extends over 17 amino acids. The CDR3 spells CASSLVGGTSYADEQFF. The CDR3 DNA follows: TGTGCCAGCAGCTTAGTGGGCGGGACTAGCTACGCAGATGAGCAGTTCTTC. Together with reference TRBV7-6 and TRBJ2-1, the CDR3 gives the full variable domain: GAGVSQSPRYKVTKRGQDVALRCDPISGHVSLYWYRQALGQGPEFLTYFNYEAQQDKSGLPNDRFSAERPEGSISTLTIQRTEQRDSAMYRCASSLVGGTSYADEQFFGPGTRLTVL.

The V call is TRBV6-4, the J call TRBJ2-3; D is perhaps TRBD2 (5 bases). The length of the CDR3 is 13 residues. Germline V gives CDR1 MRHNA, CDR2 SNTAGT. V lost 8 bases to trimming and J lost 7 bases, with 16 bases between them. CDR3 residues: CASARGEGHTQYF. CDR3 nucleotides: TGTGCCAGCGCCCGTGGCGAGGGCCATACGCAGTATTTT.

The count of this clone is one. The V gene is TRBV5-1, the J gene TRBJ1-4; D is undetermined. Trimming removed 4 bases at V and 5 bases at J, with 9 bases between. The CDR3 spans 13 residues. Germline V gene lookup returns CDR1 SGHRS and CDR2 YFSETQ. The CDR3 DNA sequence: TGCGCCAGCAGCGGCGACGGGAATGAAAAACTGTTTTTT. Protein sequence: CASSGDGNEKLFF.

The chain joins TRBV3-1 (or the pseudogene TRBV3-2) to TRBJ1-2, with TRBD1 as a possible D gene (5 bases). Germline CDR1 LGHDT, CDR2 YNNKEL (reference sequence). The CDR3 is made up of 13 amino acids. V was cut by 4 bases and J by 8 bases, with 14 bases left in between. The CDR3 region is CASSLQGAAGYTF. Here the CDR3 DNA reads TGTGCCAGCAGCCTCCAAGGGGCTGCGGGCTACACCTTC.

The V and J genes are TRBV7-2 and TRBJ2-7, with D tentatively TRBD2 (6 bases). V was shortened by 4 bases and J by 2 bases, with 12 bases between the two germline ends. The CDR3 consists of 14 residues. The V gene's germline CDR1 is SGHTA and CDR2 FQGNSA. The CDR3 sequence is CASSSLWGAYEQYF. DNA of the CDR3: TGTGCCAGCAGCTCCCTGTGGGGGGCCTACGAGCAGTACTTC.

The chain is built from TRBV15 and TRBJ2-5; D is unclear. The ends were cut back, 1 base at V and 2 bases at J, with 8 bases in the middle. Germline CDR1 is LNHNV and CDR2 is YYDKDF (reference sequence). The length of the CDR3 is 14 residues. Here the CDR3 reads CATSRGAGQETQYF. Here the CDR3 DNA reads TGTGCCACCAGCAGAGGGGCAGGACAAGAGACCCAGTACTTC.

The chain combines TRBV19 with TRBJ2-7; tentatively, D is TRBD1 (5 bases). V lost 3 bases, J lost 7 bases, and 10 bases lay in between. Germline loops: CDR1 LNHDA, CDR2 SQIVND (reference sequence). CDR3 length equals 12 residues. CDR3 residues: CASSIAGYEQYF. The CDR3 DNA follows: TGTGCCAGTAGTATCGCAGGGTATGAGCAGTACTTC.

The chain combines TRBV10-3 with TRBJ2-3; TRBD2 might be the D (7 bases). The length of the CDR3 is 15 residues. From germline, CDR1 is ENHRY and CDR2 SYGVKD. V dropped 5 bases and J dropped 1 base, with 13 bases sitting between them. The CDR3 bases are TGTGCCATCAGTAGGGGGGGACTGGGCACAGATACGCAGTATTTT. Translation gives CAISRGGLGTDTQYF.

The gene calls are TRBV7-6 and TRBJ2-7; possibly TRBD2 for D (5 bases). Trimming removed 5 bases from V and 3 bases from J, with 20 bases in between. Germline V gene data show CDR1 as SGHVS and CDR2 as FNYEAQ. The CDR3 loop spans 16 amino acids. CDR3 nucleotide sequence: TGTGCCAGCAGCCCCGATGTACGCGGGTTCTTCTACGAGCAGTACTTC. Amino acid sequence: CASSPDVRGFFYEQYF.

The genes are TRBV11-2 and TRBJ1-4; D may be TRBD1 (6 bases). The V gene's germline CDR1 is SGHAT and CDR2 FQNNGV. This CDR3 spans 14 amino acids. The V gene lost 3 bases and the J gene lost 5 bases, with 10 bases spanning the gap. CDR3 protein: CASSLDSPNEKLFF. The CDR3 DNA reads TGTGCCAGCAGCTTGGACAGTCCCAATGAAAAACTGTTTTTT.

V gene TRBV5-1 combines with J gene TRBJ2-7, with 7 positions matching TRBD1. CDR1 is SGHRS and CDR2 is YFSETQ in the germline V gene. Germline trimming cut 4 bases from V and 3 bases from J; bases unmatched to any gene: 10. The CDR3 is 15 amino acids. CDR3: CASSANRGDNYEQYF. For the CDR3, the DNA is TGCGCCAGCAGCGCAAACAGGGGCGATAACTACGAGCAGTACTTC.

The V and J genes are TRBV4-3 and TRBJ1-2; 7 bases fit TRBD1. CDR3 length: 16 residues. V shed 1 base, J shed 7 bases, and the junction held 12 bases outside the gene matches. The V gene's germline CDR1 is LGHNA and CDR2 YSLEER. CDR3: CASSQVEGAGFFGYTF. The CDR3 DNA follows: TGCGCCAGCAGCCAAGTTGAGGGGGCGGGCTTTTTTGGCTACACCTTC.

The chain joins TRBV6-2 or TRBV6-3 to TRBJ1-2; no clear D. This CDR3 has 14 residues. CDR1 is MNHEY, CDR2 SVGEGT, per germline. With 2 bases removed from V and 0 bases from J, the gap between germline ends came to 7 bases. CDR3 amino acids: CASSYDLANYGYTF. The CDR3, as DNA: TGTGCCAGCAGTTACGATTTAGCTAACTATGGCTACACCTTC.

This clone has only one observation. The chain employs TRBV5-1 and TRBJ2-1; 7 positions agree with TRBD2. This CDR3 is built from 17 residues. J gave up 1 base and V 0 bases, and 7 bases lay outside the gene matches. Germline V gene sequence: CDR1 SGHRS, CDR2 YFSETQ. The CDR3 loop is CASSLEPWGGSYNEQFF. CDR3 coding DNA: TGCGCCAGCAGCTTGGAACCCTGGGGGGGGTCCTACAATGAGCAGTTCTTC.

The CDR3 here is CASSLIAGGPLDTQYF. The CDR3 nucleotides are TGTGCCAGCAGCTTGATAGCGGGAGGGCCCTTAGATACGCAGTATTTT. The chain links TRBV5-6 to TRBJ2-3; TRBD2 matches at 11 bases. Germline CDR1 reads SGHDT; CDR2 reads YYEEEE. The CDR3 consists of 16 residues. The V gene end was trimmed by 1 base and the J gene end by 5 bases; junction bases not matched to a gene: 6.

The chain uses TRBV6-5 and TRBJ1-1; D remains ambiguous. There are 14 residues in the CDR3. V dropped 4 bases and J dropped 7 bases, with 16 bases sitting between them. Germline V lookup: CDR1 MNHEY, CDR2 SVGAGI. This CDR3 is CASSSLKSGGEAFF. CDR3 coding DNA: TGTGCCAGCAGTTCCTTAAAGTCGGGAGGTGAAGCTTTCTTT.

The rearrangement uses TRBV2 and TRBJ2-5; 10 bases are shared with TRBD2. Unmatched junction bases numbered 11, after V lost 8 bases and J lost 5 bases. The CDR3 runs to 15 residues. The V gene's germline CDR1 is SNHLY and CDR2 FYNNEI. The CDR3 sequence: CASLGGLARGETQYF. The CDR3 region has the DNA TGTGCCAGCCTCGGGGGACTAGCGAGAGGGGAGACCCAGTACTTC.